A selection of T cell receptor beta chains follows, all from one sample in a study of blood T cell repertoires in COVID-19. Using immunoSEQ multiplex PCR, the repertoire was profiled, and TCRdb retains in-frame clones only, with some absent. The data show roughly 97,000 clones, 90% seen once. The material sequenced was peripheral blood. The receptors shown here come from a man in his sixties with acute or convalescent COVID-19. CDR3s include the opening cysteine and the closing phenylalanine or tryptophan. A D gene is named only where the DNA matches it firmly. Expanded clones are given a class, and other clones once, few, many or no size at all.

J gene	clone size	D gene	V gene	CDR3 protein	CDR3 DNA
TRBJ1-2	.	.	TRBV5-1	CASSLGAFGSANYGYTF	TGCGCCAGCAGCTTGGGAGCCTTTGGGAGCGCTAACTATGGCTACACCTTC
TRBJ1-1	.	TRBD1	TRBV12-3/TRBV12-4	CASTSTGDTEAFF	TGTGCCAGCACTTCGACAGGGGACACTGAAGCTTTCTTT
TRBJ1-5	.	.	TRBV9	CASSVDSRAGQPQHF	TGTGCCAGCAGCGTGGACAGCAGAGCGGGACAGCCCCAGCATTTT
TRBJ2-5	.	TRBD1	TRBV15	CATSRMDRGPETQYF	TGTGCCACCAGCAGGATGGACAGGGGCCCCGAGACCCAGTACTTC
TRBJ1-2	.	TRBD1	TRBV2	CASTLRGQGYYGYTF	TGTGCCAGCACCCTACGGGGACAGGGATATTATGGCTACACCTTC
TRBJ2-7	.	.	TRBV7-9	CASSLGTRYYEQYF	TGTGCCAGCAGCTTAGGGACAAGGTACTACGAGCAGTACTTC
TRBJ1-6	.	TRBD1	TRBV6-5	CASQKRDSNSPLHF	TGTGCCAGCCAAAAACGGGACAGCAATTCACCCCTCCACTTT
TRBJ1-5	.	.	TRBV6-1	CAGSEGRGFNQPQHF	TGTGCCGGCAGTGAAGGTAGGGGGTTTAATCAGCCCCAGCATTTT
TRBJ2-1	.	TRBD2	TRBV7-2	CASSRTSFEQFF	TGTGCCAGCAGCCGGACTAGTTTTGAGCAGTTCTTC
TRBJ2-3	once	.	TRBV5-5	CASSLGLAVSTDTQYF	TGTGCCAGCAGCTTGGGGCTGGCTGTCAGCACAGATACGCAGTATTTT
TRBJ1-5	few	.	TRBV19	CASSIQRGQPQHF	TGTGCCAGTAGTATTCAAAGGGGGCAGCCCCAGCATTTT
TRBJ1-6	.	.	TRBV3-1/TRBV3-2	CASSQDYRTIIPPLHF	TGTGCCAGCAGCCAAGATTACAGGACGATAATTCCACCCCTCCACTTT
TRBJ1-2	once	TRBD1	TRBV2	CASRRDREIYGYTF	TGTGCCAGCAGACGGGACAGGGAGATCTATGGCTACACCTTC
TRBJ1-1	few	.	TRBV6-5	CASSPNGGTPEAFF	TGTGCCAGCAGCCCCAACGGGGGGACCCCTGAAGCTTTCTTT
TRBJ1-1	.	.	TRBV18	CASSPDWKGEAFF	TGTGCCAGCTCACCAGACTGGAAGGGGGAAGCTTTCTTT
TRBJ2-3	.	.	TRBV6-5	CASSYSRFADTQYF	TGTGCCAGCAGTTACTCGCGATTTGCCGATACGCAGTATTTT
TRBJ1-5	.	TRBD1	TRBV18	CASSPHYPGQGASQPQHF	TGTGCCAGCTCACCACATTACCCGGGACAGGGGGCTTCTCAGCCCCAGCATTTT
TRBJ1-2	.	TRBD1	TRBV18	CASSSGQGHYGYTF	TGTGCCAGCTCATCAGGACAGGGGCATTATGGCTACACCTTC
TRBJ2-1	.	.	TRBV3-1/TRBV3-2	CASSQGGIEQFF	TGTGCCAGCAGCCAGGGGGGAATTGAGCAGTTCTTC
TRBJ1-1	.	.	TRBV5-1	CASSSFGAVEAFF	TGCGCCAGCAGCTCATTTGGGGCGGTTGAAGCTTTCTTT
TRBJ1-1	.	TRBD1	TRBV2	CASGTGLNTEAFF	TGTGCCAGCGGGACAGGATTGAACACTGAAGCTTTCTTT
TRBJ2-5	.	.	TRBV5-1	CASSLAPSRARGETQYF	TGCGCCAGCAGCTTGGCTCCCTCGCGTGCGAGAGGGGAGACCCAGTACTTC
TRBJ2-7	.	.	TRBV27	CASSYSHSYEQYF	TGTGCCAGCAGTTACTCCCACAGCTACGAGCAGTACTTC
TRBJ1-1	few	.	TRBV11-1	CASSWEGDGNTEAFF	TGTGCCAGCAGCTGGGAGGGGGACGGGAACACTGAAGCTTTCTTT
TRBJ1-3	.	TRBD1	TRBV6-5	CASSWDRWLAGNTIYF	TGTGCCAGCAGTTGGGACAGGTGGCTCGCTGGAAACACCATATATTTT
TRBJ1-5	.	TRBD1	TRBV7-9	CASSSQGGNQPQHF	TGTGCCAGCAGCTCACAGGGGGGCAATCAGCCCCAGCATTTT
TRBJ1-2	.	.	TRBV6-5	CASIRLLYGYTF	TGTGCCAGCATTCGACTCCTCTATGGCTACACCTTC
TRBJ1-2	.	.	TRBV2	CASSAGSPELGYTF	TGTGCCAGCAGTGCGGGGTCCCCTGAATTGGGCTACACCTTC
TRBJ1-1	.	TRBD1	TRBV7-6	CASSPDRANTEAFF	TGTGCCAGCAGCCCGGACAGGGCGAACACTGAAGCTTTCTTT
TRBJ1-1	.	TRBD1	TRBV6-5	CASSYETGGLNTEAFF	TGTGCCAGCAGTTACGAGACAGGGGGCTTGAACACTGAAGCTTTCTTT
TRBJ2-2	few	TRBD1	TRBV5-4	CASSLGQGATGELFF	TGTGCCAGCAGCCTAGGACAGGGGGCGACCGGGGAGCTGTTTTTT
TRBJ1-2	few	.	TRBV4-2	CASSQGSLGSGYTF	TGTGCCAGCAGCCAAGGTTCCCTCGGGAGTGGCTACACCTTC
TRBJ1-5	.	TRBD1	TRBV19	CASSPIPGQGLYSNQPQHF	TGTGCCAGTAGCCCTATCCCGGGACAGGGACTCTATAGCAATCAGCCCCAGCATTTT
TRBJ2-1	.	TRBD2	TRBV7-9	CASSLVVAGMEQFF	TGTGCCAGCAGCTTAGTGGTAGCGGGGATGGAGCAGTTCTTC
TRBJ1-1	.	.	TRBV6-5	CASSRGQLNTEAFF	TGTGCCAGCAGCCGAGGACAGCTGAACACTGAAGCTTTCTTT
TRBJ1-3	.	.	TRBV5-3	CARSFHRVGGNTIYF	TGTGCCAGAAGCTTCCACAGGGTTGGAGGAAACACCATATATTTT
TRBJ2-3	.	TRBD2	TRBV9	CASSVGPSGGEDTQYF	TGTGCCAGCAGCGTAGGGCCTAGCGGGGGGGAAGATACGCAGTATTTT
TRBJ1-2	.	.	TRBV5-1	CASSLANSGYGYTF	TGCGCCAGCAGCTTAGCCAATTCGGGCTATGGCTACACCTTC
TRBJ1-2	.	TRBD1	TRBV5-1	CASSDRASNYGYTF	TGCGCCAGCAGCGACAGGGCATCTAACTATGGCTACACCTTC
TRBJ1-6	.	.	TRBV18	CASSQAGPRNSPLHF	TGTGCCAGCTCACAAGCGGGACCTAGGAATTCACCCCTCCACTTT
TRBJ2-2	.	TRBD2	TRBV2	CASRSGGATGELFF	TGTGCCAGCAGGAGCGGGGGCGCCACCGGGGAGCTGTTTTTT
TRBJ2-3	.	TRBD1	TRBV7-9	CASSLPQGARADTQYF	TGTGCCAGCAGCTTACCTCAGGGGGCGCGGGCAGATACGCAGTATTTT
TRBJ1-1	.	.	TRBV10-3	CAISEGGSGTEAFF	TGTGCCATCAGTGAAGGGGGTAGTGGGACTGAAGCTTTCTTT
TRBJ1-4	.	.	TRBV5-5	CASSLAVKQTNEKLFF	TGTGCCAGCAGCTTGGCCGTAAAACAGACGAATGAAAAACTGTTTTTT
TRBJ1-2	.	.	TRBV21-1	CASSFHRDRTNYGYTF	TGTGCCAGCAGCTTCCACCGGGACAGGACAAACTATGGCTACACCTTC
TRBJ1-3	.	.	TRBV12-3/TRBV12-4	CATGWGPGNTIYF	TGTGCCACAGGCTGGGGGCCTGGAAACACCATATATTTT
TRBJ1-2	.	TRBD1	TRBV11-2	CASSSRQGRDYGYTF	TGTGCCAGCAGCTCCAGACAGGGAAGGGACTATGGCTACACCTTC
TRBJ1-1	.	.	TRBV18	CASSFRPRDTEAFF	TGTGCCAGCTCATTCCGTCCGCGGGACACTGAAGCTTTCTTT
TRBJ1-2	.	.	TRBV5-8	CASSLAMQGDGYTF	TGTGCCAGCAGCTTGGCCATGCAGGGTGATGGCTACACCTTC
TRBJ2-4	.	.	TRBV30	CARAGGQNIQYF	TGTGCCCGGGCAGGGGGGCAAAACATTCAGTACTTC
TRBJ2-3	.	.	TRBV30	CAWSMGQSNTQYF	TGTGCCTGGAGTATGGGGCAGAGCAATACGCAGTATTTT
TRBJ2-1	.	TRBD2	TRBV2	CASSLLSGGAEQFF	TGTGCCAGCAGTCTCCTCTCGGGGGGGGCTGAGCAGTTCTTC
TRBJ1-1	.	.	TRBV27	CASSPPGGNTEAFF	TGTGCCAGCAGCCCCCCCGGCGGAAACACTGAAGCTTTCTTT
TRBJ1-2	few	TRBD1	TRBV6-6	CASSSPGGDYTF	TGTGCCAGCAGTTCCCCAGGGGGCGACTACACCTTC